The clone carrying this T cell receptor (beta chain) was seen only a few times. These data are taken from a study of blood T cells in healthy people across ages. Donors were healthy Caucasian individuals from Russia aged about 6 to 95. The ends were cut back, 3 bases at V and 2 bases at J, with 5 bases in the middle. This CDR3 has 12 amino acids. The germline CDR1 and CDR2 sequences are DFQATT and SNEGSKA (reference sequence). Then a second PCR, running about 6 to 11 cycles, was carried out with a sample-barcoded 5' primer and a J-beta primer mix. MiXCR was run by TCRdb on the 5' RACE reads, yielding one entry per CDR3 protein. This table has around 710,000 distinct CDR3 sequences, around 40% appearing once.

The sample taken for sequencing was blood. This chain connects TRBV20-1 to TRBJ1-3; D remains unclear. This TCR was sampled from a woman aged 60 to 75 in good health. This CDR3 reads CSARGTGNTIYF. Here the CDR3 DNA reads TGCAGTGCTAGGGGGACTGGAAACACCATATATTTT.